This T cell receptor beta chain was captured by sequencing in a study of graft-versus-host responses after intestinal transplantation. Turning to this clone: What it recognizes is unknown.

Points from the study as a whole: Circulating GvH clone levels at their peak were associated with HvG declines (early post-transplant). Patients with graft-donor T cell macrochimerism had high graft-versus-host to host-versus-graft clonal ratios in allografts.

TCRdb's copy holds only in-frame clones and misses some; the assay was immunoSEQ multiplex PCR. The sample includes approximately 93,000 clones, 85% to 95% seen only once; the top ten take about 0.07%. Trimming took 8 bases from V and 2 from J; bases not matched to a gene: 7. This CDR3 contains 14 residues. The germline CDR1 and CDR2 sequences are SNHLY and FYNNEI. The sequence derives from a human donor who was the organ donor for an intestinal transplant. The V gene is TRBV2, the J gene TRBJ2-7, with 9 bases identical to TRBD2. Source: unstimulated CD8+ T cells sorted from spleen or lymph node cells, taken before transplant. The CDR3 nucleotides read TGTGCCAGCGGGAAACTAGCGGGTCCCTACGAGCAGTACTTC. Protein sequence: CASGKLAGPYEQYF.